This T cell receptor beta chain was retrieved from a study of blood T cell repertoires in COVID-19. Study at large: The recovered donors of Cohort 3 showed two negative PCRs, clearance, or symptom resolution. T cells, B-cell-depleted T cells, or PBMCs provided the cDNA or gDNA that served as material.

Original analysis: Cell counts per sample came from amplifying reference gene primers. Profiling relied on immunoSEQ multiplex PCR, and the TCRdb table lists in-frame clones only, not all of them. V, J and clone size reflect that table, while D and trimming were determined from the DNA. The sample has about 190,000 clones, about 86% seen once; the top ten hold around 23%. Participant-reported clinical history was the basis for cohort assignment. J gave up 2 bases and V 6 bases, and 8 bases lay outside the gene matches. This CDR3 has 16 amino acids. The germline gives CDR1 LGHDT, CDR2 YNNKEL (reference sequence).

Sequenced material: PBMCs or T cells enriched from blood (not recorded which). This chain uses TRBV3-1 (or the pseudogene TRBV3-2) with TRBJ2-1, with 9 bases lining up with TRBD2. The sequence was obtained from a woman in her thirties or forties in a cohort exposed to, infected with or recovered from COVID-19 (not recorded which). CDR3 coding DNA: TGTGCCAGCAGTCACCGACTAGCGGAACCCTACAATGAGCAGTTCTTC. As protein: CASSHRLAEPYNEQFF.